This T cell receptor (beta chain) was retrieved from a study of T-cell reconstitution after alpha-beta-depleted transplantation in children. Using unique molecular identifiers, the investigators prepared the TCRbeta library. One entry per CDR3 protein results from TCRdb running MiXCR on the PCR reads. The table includes hundreds of thousands of distinct CDR3 sequences, 13% detected once. Germline CDR1 and CDR2: SGHVS and FQNEAQ. V dropped 4 bases and J dropped 7; count of bases not matched to a gene: 5. This CDR3 has 15 amino acids. The J gene is TRBJ1-4, the V gene TRBV7-8; 11 bases line up with TRBD1. The clonotype originates from a human donor who donated a stem cell graft to a child with Fanconi anemia. This specimen was PBMCs, taken from the stem cell graft. DNA of the CDR3: TGTGCCAGCAGCTCCGGACAGGGGGCGCGTGAAAAACTGTTTTTT. Translated: CASSSGQGAREKLFF. The whole variable domain, remainder taken from reference TRBV7-8 and TRBJ1-4, is GAGVSQSPRYKVAKRGQDVALRCDPISGHVSLFWYQQALGQGPEFLTYFQNEAQLDKSGLPSDRFFAERPEGSVSTLKIQRTQQEDSAVYLCASSSGQGAREKLFFGSGTQLSVL.